This TCR beta chain was documented in a study of cytomegalovirus exposure and HLA in healthy donors. The PCR contained 60 Vbeta and 13 Jbeta primers. Clones were read by immunoSEQ multiplex PCR, and TCRdb kept only the in-frame ones, dropping some. The data show 110,000 to 150,000 clones, around 82% seen once. Study findings and constraints: Later analysis associated a missense DCLRE1C variant with TCR beta V- and J-gene trimming.

On this clone itself: Its cognate antigen is unknown.

The sample comprised PBMCs. The receptor was derived from a man younger than 35 in good health and CMV-seropositive.

The CDR3 region has the DNA TGCGCCAGCCGCGCGGAGAGCCTGGAAGAGACCCAGTACTTC. It is translated as CASRAESLEETQYF. The V and J genes are TRBV4-1 and TRBJ2-5; D unresolved. Trimming removed 8 bases from V and 3 bases from J, with 16 bases in between. The germline V gene has CDR1 MGHRA and CDR2 YSYEKL. The CDR3 length is 14 residues.